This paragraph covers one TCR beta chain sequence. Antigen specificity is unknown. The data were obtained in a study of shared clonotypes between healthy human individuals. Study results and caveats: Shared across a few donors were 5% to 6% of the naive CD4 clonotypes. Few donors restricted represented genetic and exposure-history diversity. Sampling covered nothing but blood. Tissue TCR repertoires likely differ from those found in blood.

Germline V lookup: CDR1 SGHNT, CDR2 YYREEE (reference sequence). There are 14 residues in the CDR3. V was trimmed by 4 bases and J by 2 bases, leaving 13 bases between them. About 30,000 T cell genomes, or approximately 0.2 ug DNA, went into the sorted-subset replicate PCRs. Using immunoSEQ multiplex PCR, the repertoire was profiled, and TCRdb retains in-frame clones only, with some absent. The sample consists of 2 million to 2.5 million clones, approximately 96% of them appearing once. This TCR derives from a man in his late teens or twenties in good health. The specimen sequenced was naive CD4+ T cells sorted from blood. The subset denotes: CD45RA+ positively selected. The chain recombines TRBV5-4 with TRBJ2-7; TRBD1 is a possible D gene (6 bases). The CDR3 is CASSQGLQTYEQYF. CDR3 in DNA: TGTGCCAGCAGCCAGGGGCTACAGACCTACGAGCAGTACTTC. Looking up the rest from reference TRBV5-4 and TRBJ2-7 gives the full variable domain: ETGVTQSPTHLIKTRGQQVTLRCSSQSGHNTVSWYQQALGQGPQFIFQYYREEENGRGNFPPRFSGLQFPNYSSELNVNALELDDSALYLCASSQGLQTYEQYFGPGTRLTVT.